The 16 T cell receptor beta chains given below trace back to one sample, sequenced in a study of T cells expressing NK-cell markers. Using the 5' RACE reads, TCRdb records one entry per CDR3 protein without DNA. This sample contains 350,000 to 400,000 distinct CDR3 sequences. The sample was blood T cells: a sorted CD56 or NKG2C T cell subset, CD4+ or CD8+ T cells, or bulk PBMC T cells (not recorded which). Receptor source: a woman aged 45-59 years in good health.

V usage is TRBV7-9 and J usage is TRBJ2-7. The CDR3 is 14 residues long. The germline V gene encodes CDR1 SEHNR and CDR2 FQNEAQ (reference sequence). CDR3 in amino acids: CASSGNPISYEQYF.

The chain recombines TRBV7-8 with TRBJ1-1; TCRdb selects TRBD1, and the lack of DNA leaves this call unchecked. The CDR3 runs 15 residues. CDR1 and CDR2 (germline): SGHVS, FQNEAQ. CDR3 amino acids: CASSLAEGGYTEAFF.

The chain carries TRBV20-1 and TRBJ1-1; TCRdb gives TRBD1 as the D gene, but with no DNA this cannot be confirmed. There are 14 residues in the CDR3. In germline, CDR1 is DFQATT, CDR2 SNEGSKA (reference sequence). CDR3: CSARGQTGPPEAFF.

This chain's CDR3 is CASSPSGWGDEQFF. This sequence joins TRBV11-3 and TRBJ2-1; the TCRdb D gene call, TRBD1, has no DNA to confirm it. The CDR3 runs to 14 residues. Germline CDR1 reads SGHNT; CDR2 reads YENEEA.

The V call is TRBV6-5, the J call TRBJ2-5; TCRdb's assignment of TRBD2 cannot be checked, as there is no DNA. There are 14 residues in the CDR3. Germline V gene lookup returns CDR1 MNHEY and CDR2 SVGAGI. CDR3: CASSPAGVEETQYF.

The rearrangement links TRBV29-1 to TRBJ2-3; TCRdb indicates TRBD1, and absent DNA this call remains unverified. The CDR3 spans 19 residues. The germline V gene encodes CDR1 SQVTM and CDR2 ANQGSEA. The CDR3 protein is CSVEEPQGDPGQGTDTQYF.

The chain links TRBV7-8 to TRBJ2-3. CDR3 length equals 15 residues. Germline V lookup: CDR1 SGHVS, CDR2 FQNEAQ. The CDR3 loop is CASSPAEPRTDTQYF. Full variable domain (rest looked up from reference TRBV7-8 and TRBJ2-3): GAGVSQSPRYKVAKRGQDVALRCDPISGHVSLFWYQQALGQGPEFLTYFQNEAQLDKSGLPSDRFFAERPEGSVSTLKIQRTQQEDSAVYLCASSPAEPRTDTQYFGPGTRLTVL.

The chain has TRBV20-1 and TRBJ2-5; lacking DNA, the TRBD2 call made by TCRdb goes unchecked. This CDR3 region has 14 residues. From germline, CDR1 is DFQATT and CDR2 SNEGSKA (reference sequence). The CDR3: CSARALKGAGTQYF.

The V and J genes are TRBV4-2 and TRBJ2-1; there is no DNA to check the TCRdb D call of TRBD1. The CDR3 consists of 16 residues. The germline gives CDR1 LGHNA, CDR2 YNFKEQ. CDR3 in amino acids: CASSQLTGQSYNEQFF.

The V call is TRBV6-4, the J call TRBJ1-2; the TRBD1 assignment by TCRdb is unverifiable without DNA. Germline V gene lookup returns CDR1 MRHNA and CDR2 SNTAGT. This CDR3 spans 15 amino acids. The CDR3 loop reads CASSDDRGMNNGYTF.

V and J are TRBV12-3 or TRBV12-4 and TRBJ2-5. The CDR3 runs to 14 residues. This chain's CDR3 is CASSLTANVETQYF.

The chain links TRBV20-1 to TRBJ2-1; TCRdb returns TRBD2, unconfirmable since there is no DNA. Germline loops: CDR1 DFQATT, CDR2 SNEGSKA (reference sequence). The CDR3 is 14 amino acids. Here the CDR3 reads CSARSGSEYNEQFF.

The V and J genes are TRBV2 and TRBJ2-1; TCRdb outputs TRBD2, but without DNA this stays unchecked. The CDR3 is 14 residues long. The germline CDR1 and CDR2 sequences are SNHLY and FYNNEI. The CDR3 reads CASSDMAGGNEQFF.

V usage is TRBV20-1 and J usage is TRBJ2-7; TCRdb indicates TRBD1, and absent DNA this call remains unverified. The CDR3 is 13 amino acids. Per the germline V gene, CDR1 is DFQATT and CDR2 is SNEGSKA (reference sequence). The CDR3 protein is CSARRTGKYEQYF.

This sequence joins TRBV5-1 and TRBJ2-3; TCRdb's D call, TRBD2, is unchecked because there is no DNA. From germline, CDR1 is SGHRS and CDR2 YFSETQ. CDR3 size: 14 residues. The CDR3 region is CASRREISTDTQYF.

The rearrangement joins TRBV6-6 to TRBJ1-3; as DNA is missing, the TRBD1 call by TCRdb cannot be tested. Germline CDR1 reads MNHNY; CDR2 reads SVGAGI (reference sequence). The CDR3 is made up of 17 amino acids. The CDR3 reads CASSFPTPDRVGNTIYF.